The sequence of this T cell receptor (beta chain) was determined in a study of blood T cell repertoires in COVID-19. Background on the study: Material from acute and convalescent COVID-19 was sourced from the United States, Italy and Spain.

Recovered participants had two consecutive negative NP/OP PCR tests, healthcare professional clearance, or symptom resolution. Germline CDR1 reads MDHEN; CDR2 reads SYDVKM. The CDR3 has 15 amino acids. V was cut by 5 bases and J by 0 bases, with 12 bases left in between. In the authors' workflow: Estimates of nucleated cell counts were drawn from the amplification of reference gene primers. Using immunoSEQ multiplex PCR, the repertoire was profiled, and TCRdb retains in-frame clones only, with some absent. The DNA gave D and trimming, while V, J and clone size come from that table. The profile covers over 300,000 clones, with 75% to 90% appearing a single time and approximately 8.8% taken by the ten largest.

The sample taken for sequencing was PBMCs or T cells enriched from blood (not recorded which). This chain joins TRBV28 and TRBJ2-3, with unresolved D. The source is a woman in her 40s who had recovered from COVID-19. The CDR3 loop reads CASSPPPRSTDTQYF. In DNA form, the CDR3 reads TGTGCCAGCAGTCCACCCCCCCGGAGCACAGATACGCAGTATTTT.